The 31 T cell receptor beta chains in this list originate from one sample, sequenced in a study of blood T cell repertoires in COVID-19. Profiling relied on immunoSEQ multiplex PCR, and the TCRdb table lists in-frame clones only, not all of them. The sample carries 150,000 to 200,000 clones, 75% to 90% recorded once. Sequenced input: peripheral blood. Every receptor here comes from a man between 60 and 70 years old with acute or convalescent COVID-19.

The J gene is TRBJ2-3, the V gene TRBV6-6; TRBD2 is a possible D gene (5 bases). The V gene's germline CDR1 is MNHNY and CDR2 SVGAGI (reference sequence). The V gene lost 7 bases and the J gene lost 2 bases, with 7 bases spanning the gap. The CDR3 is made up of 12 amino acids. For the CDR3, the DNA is TGTGCCAGCAAACGGGACACAGATACGCAGTATTTT. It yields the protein CASKRDTDTQYF.

CDR3 sequence reads: CASSLYRSSGNTIYF. Written as DNA, the CDR3 is TGTGCCAGCAGCTTGTATCGGAGCTCTGGAAACACCATATATTTT. This chain uses TRBV5-6 with TRBJ1-3; D is unclear. The germline V gene has CDR1 SGHDT and CDR2 YYEEEE. V was clipped by 1 base and J by 0 bases, with 8 bases between them. The CDR3 covers 15 residues. Full variable domain (rest looked up from reference TRBV5-6 and TRBJ1-3): DAGVTQSPTHLIKTRGQQVTLRCSPKSGHDTVSWYQQALGQGPQFIFQYYEEEERQRGNFPDRFSGHQFPNYSSELNVNALLLGDSALYLCASSLYRSSGNTIYFGEGSWLTVV.

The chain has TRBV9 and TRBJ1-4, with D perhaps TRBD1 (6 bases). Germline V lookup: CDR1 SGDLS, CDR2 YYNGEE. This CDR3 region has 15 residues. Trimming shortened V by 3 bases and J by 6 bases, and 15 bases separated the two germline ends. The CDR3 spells CASSGPGQGHEKLFF. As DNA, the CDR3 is TGTGCCAGCAGCGGCCCCGGGCAGGGGCATGAAAAACTGTTTTTT.

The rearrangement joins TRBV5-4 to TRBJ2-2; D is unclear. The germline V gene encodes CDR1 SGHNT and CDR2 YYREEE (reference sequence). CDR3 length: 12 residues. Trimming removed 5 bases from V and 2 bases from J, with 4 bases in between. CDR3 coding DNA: TGTGCCAGCAGACTAAACACCGGGGAGCTGTTTTTT. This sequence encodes CASRLNTGELFF.

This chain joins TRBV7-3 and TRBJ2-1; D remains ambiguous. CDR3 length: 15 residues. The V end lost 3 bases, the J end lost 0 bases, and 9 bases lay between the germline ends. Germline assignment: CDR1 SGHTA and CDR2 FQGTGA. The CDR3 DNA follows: TGTGCCAGCAGCTTGACCGAGGTCTCCTACAATGAGCAGTTCTTC. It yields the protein CASSLTEVSYNEQFF.

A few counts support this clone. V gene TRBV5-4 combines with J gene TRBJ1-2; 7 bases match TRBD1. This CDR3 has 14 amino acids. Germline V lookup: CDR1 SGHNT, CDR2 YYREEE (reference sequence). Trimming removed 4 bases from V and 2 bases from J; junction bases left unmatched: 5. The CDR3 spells CASSLGTANYGYTF. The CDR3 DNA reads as TGTGCCAGCAGCCTGGGGACAGCCAACTATGGCTACACCTTC.

The CDR3 here is CASSERTGFYEQFF. The CDR3 DNA is TGCGCCAGCAGTGAGAGGACAGGGTTTTATGAGCAGTTCTTC. The V gene is TRBV10-1, the J gene TRBJ2-1, with TRBD1 identical over 8 bases. This CDR3 has 14 residues. The trim removed 2 bases at V and 8 bases at J, leaving 5 bases unmatched. Germline lookup yields CDR1 WNHNN and CDR2 SYGVQD (reference sequence).

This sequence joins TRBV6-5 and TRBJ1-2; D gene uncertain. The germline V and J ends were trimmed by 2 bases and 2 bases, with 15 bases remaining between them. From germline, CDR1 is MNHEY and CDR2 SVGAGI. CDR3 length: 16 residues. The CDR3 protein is CASSYGSGTLNYGYTF. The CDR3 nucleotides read TGTGCCAGCAGTTACGGGTCAGGAACCTTAAACTATGGCTACACCTTC.

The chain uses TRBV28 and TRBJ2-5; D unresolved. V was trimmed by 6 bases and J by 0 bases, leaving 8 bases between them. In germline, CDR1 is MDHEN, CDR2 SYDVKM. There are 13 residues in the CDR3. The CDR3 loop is CASSDTNQETQYF. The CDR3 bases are TGTGCCAGCAGCGACACCAACCAAGAGACCCAGTACTTC.

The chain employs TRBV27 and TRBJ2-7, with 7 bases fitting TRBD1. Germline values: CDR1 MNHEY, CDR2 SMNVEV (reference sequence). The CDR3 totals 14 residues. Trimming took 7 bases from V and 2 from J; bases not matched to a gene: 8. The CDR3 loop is CASKVGDRTYEQYF. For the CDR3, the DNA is TGTGCCAGCAAAGTAGGGGACAGAACCTACGAGCAGTACTTC.

As DNA, the CDR3 is TGCGCCAGCAGCAGGGGACAGGGGGATACCAAAAACATTCAGTACTTC. It translates to CASSRGQGDTKNIQYF. The rearrangement links TRBV5-1 to TRBJ2-4; 11 nucleotides agree with TRBD1. Looked up from germline, CDR1 is SGHRS and CDR2 is YFSETQ. The junction had 5 bases not matched to a gene; V was cut back by 4 bases and J by 2 bases. This CDR3 has 16 residues. Together with reference TRBV5-1 and TRBJ2-4, the CDR3 gives the full variable domain: KAGVTQTPRYLIKTRGQQVTLSCSPISGHRSVSWYQQTPGQGLQFLFEYFSETQRNKGNFPGRFSGRQFSNSRSEMNVSTLELGDSALYLCASSRGQGDTKNIQYFGAGTRLSVL.

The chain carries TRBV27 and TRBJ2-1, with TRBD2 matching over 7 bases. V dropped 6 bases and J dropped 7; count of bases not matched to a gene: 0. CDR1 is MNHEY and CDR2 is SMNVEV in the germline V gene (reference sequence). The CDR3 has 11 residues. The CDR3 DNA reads TGTGCCAGCAGGGGAGGGAATGAGCAGTTCTTC. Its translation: CASRGGNEQFF.

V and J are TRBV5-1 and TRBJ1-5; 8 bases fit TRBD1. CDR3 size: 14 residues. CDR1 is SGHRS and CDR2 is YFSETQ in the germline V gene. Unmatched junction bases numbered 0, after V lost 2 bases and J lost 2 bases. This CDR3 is CASSLQGGNQPQHF. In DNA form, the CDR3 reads TGCGCCAGCAGCTTACAGGGGGGCAATCAGCCCCAGCATTTT.

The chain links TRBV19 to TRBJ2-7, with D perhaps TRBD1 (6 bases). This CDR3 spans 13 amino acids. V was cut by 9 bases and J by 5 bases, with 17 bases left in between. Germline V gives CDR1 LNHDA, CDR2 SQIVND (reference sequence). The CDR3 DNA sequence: TGTGCCAGCCGGCCCAGGGGTCTCCACGAGCAGTACTTC. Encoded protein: CASRPRGLHEQYF.

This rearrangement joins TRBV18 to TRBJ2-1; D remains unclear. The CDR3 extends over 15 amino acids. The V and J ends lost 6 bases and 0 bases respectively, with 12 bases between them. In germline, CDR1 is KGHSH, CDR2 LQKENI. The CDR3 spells CASSPTPSSYNEQFF. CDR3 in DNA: TGTGCCAGCTCCCCGACTCCCAGCTCCTACAATGAGCAGTTCTTC. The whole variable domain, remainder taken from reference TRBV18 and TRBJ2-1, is NAGVMQNPRHLVRRRGQEARLRCSPMKGHSHVYWYRQLPEEGLKFMVYLQKENIIDESGMPKERFSAEFPKEGPSILRIQQVVRGDSAAYFCASSPTPSSYNEQFFGPGTRLTVL.

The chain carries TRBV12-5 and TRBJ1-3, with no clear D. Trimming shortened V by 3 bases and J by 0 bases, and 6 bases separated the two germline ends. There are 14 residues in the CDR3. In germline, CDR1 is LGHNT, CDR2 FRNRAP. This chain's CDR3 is CASGFLASGNTIYF. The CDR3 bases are TGTGCTAGTGGTTTTCTAGCCTCTGGAAACACCATATATTTT.

CDR3 bases: TGTGCCAGAGGGACAGCGGAAGAAAAGAAAGCTTTCTTT. Translating it yields CARGTAEEKKAFF. The chain recombines TRBV5-3 with TRBJ1-1, with 7 bases identical to TRBD1. TRBV5-3 is marked as an open reading frame, function uncertain. This CDR3 region has 13 residues. J lost 9 bases, V lost 7 bases, and 12 bases had no gene match.

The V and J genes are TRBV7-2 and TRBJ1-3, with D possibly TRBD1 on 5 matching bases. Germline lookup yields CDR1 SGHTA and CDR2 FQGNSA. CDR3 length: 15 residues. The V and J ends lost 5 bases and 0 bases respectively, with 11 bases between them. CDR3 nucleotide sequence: TGTGCCAGCAGCGAGGACACGAGCTCTGGAAACACCATATATTTT. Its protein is CASSEDTSSGNTIYF.

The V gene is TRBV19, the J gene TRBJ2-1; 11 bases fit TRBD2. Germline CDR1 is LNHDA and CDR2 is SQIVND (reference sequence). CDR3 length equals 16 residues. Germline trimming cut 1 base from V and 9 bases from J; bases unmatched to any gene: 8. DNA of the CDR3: TGTGCCAGTAGTATAGCGGCTAGCGGGAGGCGCGGTGAGCAGTTCTTC. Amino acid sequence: CASSIAASGRRGEQFF.

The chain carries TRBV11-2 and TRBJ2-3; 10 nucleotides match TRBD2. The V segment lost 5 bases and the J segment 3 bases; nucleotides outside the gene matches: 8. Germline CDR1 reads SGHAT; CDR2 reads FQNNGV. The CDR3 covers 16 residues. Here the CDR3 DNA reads TGTGCCAGCAGCCCAGGGAGCGGGAGGGCGACAGATACGCAGTATTTT. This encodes CASSPGSGRATDTQYF.

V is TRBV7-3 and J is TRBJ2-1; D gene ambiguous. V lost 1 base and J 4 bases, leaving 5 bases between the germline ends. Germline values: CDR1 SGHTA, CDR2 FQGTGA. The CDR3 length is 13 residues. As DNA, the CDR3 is TGTGCCAGCAGCTTAAGCTATTACAATGAGCAGTTCTTC. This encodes CASSLSYYNEQFF.

The CDR3 DNA reads as TGTGCCAGCAGCTTAGGGGCGAGAGGAGAGACCCAGTACTTC. Amino acids: CASSLGARGETQYF. V is TRBV7-3 and J is TRBJ2-5; tentatively, D is TRBD1 (5 bases). The ends were cut back, 2 bases at V and 4 bases at J, with 11 bases in the middle. CDR3 length equals 14 residues. Germline lookup yields CDR1 SGHTA and CDR2 FQGTGA.

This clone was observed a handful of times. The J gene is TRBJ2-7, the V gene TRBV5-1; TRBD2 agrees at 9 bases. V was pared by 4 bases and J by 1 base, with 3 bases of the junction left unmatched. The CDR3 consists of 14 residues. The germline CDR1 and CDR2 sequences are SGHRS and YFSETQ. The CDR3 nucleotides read TGCGCCAGCAGCGGGACTAGCTTTTCCTACGAGCAGTACTTC. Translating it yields CASSGTSFSYEQYF.

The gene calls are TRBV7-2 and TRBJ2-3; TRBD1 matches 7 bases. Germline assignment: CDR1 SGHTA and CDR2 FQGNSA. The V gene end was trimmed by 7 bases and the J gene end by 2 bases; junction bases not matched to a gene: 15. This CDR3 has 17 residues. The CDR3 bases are TGTGCCAGCACCCGAAAGACAGGGCTGGGTCTCACAGATACGCAGTATTTT. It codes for CASTRKTGLGLTDTQYF.

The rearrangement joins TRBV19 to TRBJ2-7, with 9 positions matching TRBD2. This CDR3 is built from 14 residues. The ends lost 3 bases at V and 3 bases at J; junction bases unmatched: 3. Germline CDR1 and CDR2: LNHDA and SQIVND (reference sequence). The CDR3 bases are TGTGCCAGTAGTATCCTAGCGGGGTACTACGAGCAGTACTTC. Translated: CASSILAGYYEQYF.

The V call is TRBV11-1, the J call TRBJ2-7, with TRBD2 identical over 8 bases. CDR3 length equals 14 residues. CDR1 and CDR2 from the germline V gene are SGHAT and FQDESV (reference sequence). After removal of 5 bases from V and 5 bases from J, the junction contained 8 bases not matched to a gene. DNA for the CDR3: TGTGCCAGCAGCCCCGGGAGGGAATACCACGAGCAGTACTTC. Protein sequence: CASSPGREYHEQYF. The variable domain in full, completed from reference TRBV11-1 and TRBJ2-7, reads EAEVAQSPRYKITEKSQAVAFWCDPISGHATLYWYRQILGQGPELLVQFQDESVVDDSQLPKDRFSAERLKGVDSTLKIQPAELGDSAMYLCASSPGREYHEQYFGPGTRLTVT.

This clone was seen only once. The CDR3 is CASSYSWTGGNTIYF. CDR3 in DNA: TGTGCCAGCAGTTACTCGTGGACAGGGGGAAACACCATATATTTT. This chain uses TRBV6-5 with TRBJ1-3; TRBD1 matches at 8 bases. The CDR3 sequence is 15 residues long. Germline assignment: CDR1 MNHEY and CDR2 SVGAGI. The J segment lost 4 bases and the V segment lost 0 bases, leaving 2 bases of the junction unmatched.

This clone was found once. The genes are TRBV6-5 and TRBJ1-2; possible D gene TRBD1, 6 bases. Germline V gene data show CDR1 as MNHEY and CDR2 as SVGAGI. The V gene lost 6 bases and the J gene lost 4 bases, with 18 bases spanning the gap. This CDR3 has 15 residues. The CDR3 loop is CASRSLDRNVYGYTF. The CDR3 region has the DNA TGTGCCAGCAGGTCCCTCGACAGGAACGTCTATGGCTACACCTTC.

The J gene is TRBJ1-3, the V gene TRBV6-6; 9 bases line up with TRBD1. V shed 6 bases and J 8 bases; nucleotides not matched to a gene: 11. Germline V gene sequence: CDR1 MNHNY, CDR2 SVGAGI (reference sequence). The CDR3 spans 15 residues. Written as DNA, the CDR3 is TGTGCCAGCAGAACCGGGACAGGGTCTTTAGACACCATATATTTT. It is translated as CASRTGTGSLDTIYF.

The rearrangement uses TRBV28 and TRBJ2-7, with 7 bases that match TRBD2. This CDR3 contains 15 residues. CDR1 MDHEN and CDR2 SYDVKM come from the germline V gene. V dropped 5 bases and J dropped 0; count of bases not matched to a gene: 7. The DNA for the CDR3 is TGTGCCAGCAGTCCGTGGGGGGGGAGCTCCTACGAGCAGTACTTC. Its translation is CASSPWGGSSYEQYF.

The DNA for the CDR3 is TGTGCCAGCAGGAGTCGACAGGGTCAAGAGACCCAGTACTTC. It codes for CASRSRQGQETQYF. The V and J genes are TRBV6-5 and TRBJ2-5; TRBD1 aligns across 7 bases. The CDR3 covers 14 residues. Germline V gene lookup returns CDR1 MNHEY and CDR2 SVGAGI. The ends lost 6 bases at V and 2 bases at J; junction bases unmatched: 6.